The clone carrying this TCR beta chain showed up just a few times. The target antigen is unknown. Sequenced material consisted of expressed TCRB transcripts (all of the isolated RNA was reverse transcribed). Assay used: immunoSEQ multiplex PCR; TCRdb lists only in-frame clones, some missing. The profile shows 300,000 to 350,000 clones, approximately 13% of them singletons. The data derive from a study of beta chain features in type 1 diabetes. In the study overall: Sorted cells, about 99 million in number, were examined across all samples. General study findings and limits: In all four CD4+ subsets, TCRB CDR3 length was significantly, moderately reduced in type 1 diabetes. Lower insertion and higher deletion counts appeared at VDJ junctions in type 1 diabetes patients.

The CDR3 runs to 12 residues. Germline values: CDR1 MDHEN, CDR2 SYDVKM. The V gene lost 7 bases and the J gene lost 0 bases, with 6 bases spanning the gap. The sample taken for sequencing was naive CD4+ T cells from blood. This chain uses TRBV28 with TRBJ1-1; D is unclear. The TCR comes from a woman aged 18-29 years with type 1 diabetes. The CDR3 DNA sequence: TGTGCCAGCACTCGGGTGAACACTGAAGCTTTCTTT. Amino acid sequence: CASTRVNTEAFF.